These 12 T cell receptor beta chains came from one sample sequenced in a study of blood T cell repertoires in COVID-19. Sequencing used immunoSEQ multiplex PCR; TCRdb keeps in-frame clones, though not all of them. Of about 59,000 clones listed, more than 60% are singletons. The sample comprised peripheral blood. The receptors here all came from a woman aged 65 to 85 with acute or convalescent COVID-19.

This clone was seen a handful of times. The CDR3, as DNA: TGTGCCACCAGATTGGGTAGCGGGGGGGCCGGAGATACGCAGTATTTT. This sequence encodes CATRLGSGGAGDTQYF. The V and J genes are TRBV19 and TRBJ2-3; TRBD2 aligns across 11 bases. J lost 5 bases, V lost 10 bases, and 14 bases had no gene match. Germline CDR1 and CDR2: LNHDA and SQIVND (reference sequence). The CDR3 consists of 16 residues.

The chain recombines TRBV5-1 with TRBJ1-2, with no clear D. Germline values: CDR1 SGHRS, CDR2 YFSETQ. Trimming removed 4 bases at V and 4 bases at J, with 11 bases between. The CDR3 sequence is 13 residues long. Here the CDR3 reads CASSREHGYGYTF. The CDR3 bases are TGCGCCAGCAGCCGGGAACACGGCTATGGCTACACCTTC. Looking up the rest from reference TRBV5-1 and TRBJ1-2 gives the full variable domain: KAGVTQTPRYLIKTRGQQVTLSCSPISGHRSVSWYQQTPGQGLQFLFEYFSETQRNKGNFPGRFSGRQFSNSRSEMNVSTLELGDSALYLCASSREHGYGYTFGSGTRLTVV.

The sample holds a few counts of this clone. The CDR3 DNA sequence: TGCAGCGTACCGGGACAGGGGAACACTGAAGCTTTCTTT. Protein product: CSVPGQGNTEAFF. The rearrangement links TRBV29-1 to TRBJ1-1, with 9 bases identical to TRBD1. The CDR3 consists of 13 residues. Germline V gene sequence: CDR1 SQVTM, CDR2 ANQGSEA. V was pared by 6 bases and J by 1 base, with 3 bases of the junction left unmatched.

V gene TRBV19 combines with J gene TRBJ1-2; 8 bases are shared with TRBD1. This CDR3 spans 13 amino acids. V shed 8 bases, J shed 7 bases, and the junction held 9 bases outside the gene matches. Per germline, CDR1 LNHDA and CDR2 SQIVND (reference sequence). CDR3 sequence: CASYDRGISGYTF. CDR3 coding DNA: TGTGCCAGTTATGACAGGGGAATTTCTGGCTACACCTTC.

V usage is TRBV9 and J usage is TRBJ2-1; 7 bases agree with TRBD2. Germline V gene data show CDR1 as SGDLS and CDR2 as YYNGEE. CDR3 length: 15 amino acids. Trimming cost V 0 bases and J 5 bases; bases outside gene matches: 5. CDR3 amino acids: CASSVVSSGNNEQFF. As DNA, the CDR3 is TGTGCCAGCAGCGTAGTCTCTAGCGGAAACAATGAGCAGTTCTTC. The complete variable domain, with remaining parts taken from reference TRBV9 and TRBJ2-1, reads DSGVTQTPKHLITATGQRVTLRCSPRSGDLSVYWYQQSLDQGLQFLIQYYNGEERAKGNILERFSAQQFPDLHSELNLSSLELGDSALYFCASSVVSSGNNEQFFGPGTRLTVL.

J is TRBJ2-4 and V is TRBV6-5, with TRBD2 identical over 7 bases. Germline V CDR1 and CDR2: MNHEY, SVGAGI. Unmatched junction bases numbered 2, after V lost 0 bases and J lost 6 bases. CDR3 length equals 14 residues. CDR3 nucleotides: TGTGCCAGCAGTTACTCCGGGAGGAGAAACATTCAGTACTTC. It specifies CASSYSGRRNIQYF.

This clone was counted ten times or more. This chain uses TRBV7-6 with TRBJ2-2, with no clear D. The CDR3 runs to 16 residues. Trimming left V 2 bases short and J 0 bases short, with 10 bases between. Germline assignment: CDR1 SGHVS and CDR2 FNYEAQ. CDR3 sequence: CASSLIDKPNTGELFF. CDR3 bases: TGTGCCAGCAGCTTAATTGACAAACCGAACACCGGGGAGCTGTTTTTT. The full variable domain, with the rest looked up from reference TRBV7-6 and TRBJ2-2, is GAGVSQSPRYKVTKRGQDVALRCDPISGHVSLYWYRQALGQGPEFLTYFNYEAQQDKSGLPNDRFSAERPEGSISTLTIQRTEQRDSAMYRCASSLIDKPNTGELFFGEGSRLTVL.

This chain uses TRBV19 with TRBJ1-1; a possible D gene is TRBD1 (6 bases). Deletions cut 3 bases from V and 5 bases from J, with 13 bases between. The CDR3 totals 14 residues. Per germline, CDR1 LNHDA and CDR2 SQIVND (reference sequence). The CDR3 protein is CASSITGMGTEAFF. The DNA of the CDR3 is TGTGCCAGTAGTATCACAGGGATGGGAACTGAAGCTTTCTTT.

This rearrangement joins TRBV4-1 to TRBJ2-5; D might be TRBD2 (5 bases). Germline assignment: CDR1 MGHRA and CDR2 YSYEKL. The V gene lost 1 base and the J gene lost 5 bases, with 11 bases spanning the gap. The CDR3 is 14 amino acids. The CDR3 is CASSQVSGLETQYF. DNA of the CDR3: TGCGCCAGCAGCCAAGTTTCGGGGTTGGAGACCCAGTACTTC.

This chain connects TRBV19 to TRBJ1-2; D is possibly TRBD1 (6 bases). This CDR3 is 18 amino acids long. The V and J ends lost 3 bases and 1 base respectively, with 21 bases between them. CDR1 LNHDA and CDR2 SQIVND come from the germline V gene (reference sequence). CDR3 coding DNA: TGTGCCAGTAGTATCGCGCGCACAGGGAGATTGGATAACTATGGCTACACCTTC. Translating gives CASSIARTGRLDNYGYTF.

This chain uses TRBV7-9 with TRBJ1-1; a weak D match, TRBD1 (5 bases). V was pared by 3 bases and J by 6 bases, with 17 bases between. The CDR3 is 15 amino acids. Germline V gene sequence: CDR1 SEHNR, CDR2 FQNEAQ (reference sequence). CDR3 sequence (DNA): TGTGCCAGCAGCTTTCAGGGAATCCTTTCCGCTGAAGCTTTCTTT. Protein: CASSFQGILSAEAFF.

V and J are TRBV30 and TRBJ1-1; D is undetermined. The germline V and J ends were trimmed by 2 bases and 5 bases, with 15 bases remaining between them. Looked up from germline, CDR1 is GTSNPN and CDR2 is SVGIG (reference sequence). CDR3 length equals 14 residues. CDR3 DNA sequence: TGTGCCTGGAGTAGAGAGGGATCTCGGACTGAAGCTTTCTTT. Translation gives CAWSREGSRTEAFF.